This is a list of T cell receptor beta chains from one sample in a study of early T cells in non-severe SARS-CoV-2 infection. One entry per CDR3 protein, called by TCRdb with MiXCR from the 5' RACE reads. The sample holds about 32,000 distinct CDR3 sequences; 9% are singletons and the top ten take roughly an eighth. Specimen: whole blood. All receptors come from an adult who was a healthcare worker with PCR-confirmed SARS-CoV-2 infection or an uninfected control (not recorded which). Both conserved end residues are part of each CDR3. Fields, in order: V gene, CDR3 protein.

TRBV15	CATGSGGINEQFF
TRBV24-1	CATSRRGGGGPDTQYF
TRBV29-1	CSVVQGAGNEQFF
TRBV7-9	CASSLLGVGELFF
TRBV5-1	CASSWTGANSGANVLTF
TRBV6-2/TRBV6-3	CASSYSIWTEGGSNQPQHF
TRBV3-1	CASRPGGTVYGYTF
TRBV7-3	CASSLSGETEAFF
TRBV29-1	CSVGATPAVFF
TRBV5-1	CASSLEPGNTIYF
TRBV7-2	CASSGAPGRNNSPLHF
TRBV6-5	CASSPSPDRIQETQYF
TRBV10-1	CASSGPSGGFTDTQYF
TRBV7-2	CASSLGAGLEQYF
TRBV4-3	CASSQDLTASNEKLFF
TRBV10-3	CAISPGGYTEAFF
TRBV7-6	CASTQAGRAYNSPLHF
TRBV7-3	CASSQGGKSTDTQYF
TRBV25-1	CASSPGQASFNEKLFF
TRBV24-1	CATSDWSGRPYNEQFF
TRBV6-1	CASSDGLAGYEQFF
TRBV7-2	CASSFPKNIQYF
TRBV7-8	CATNLPGYNSPLHF
TRBV11-1	CASSDRDISTNEKLFF
TRBV30	CAWSQREGSNEKLFF
TRBV29-1	CSGRGGNEQFF
TRBV11-2	CASSFNQGGSYNEQFF
TRBV12-3/TRBV12-4	CASRSTGLNEQYF
TRBV11-3	CASSLREAGGNEQFF
TRBV5-5	CASSPTGGSPRNTIYF
TRBV5-6	CASSLNRGSGYTF
TRBV9	CASSVTPNYNSPLHF
TRBV12-5	CASGLPWTALRRNEQFF
TRBV6-2/TRBV6-3	CASSPAGSNFYEQYF
TRBV7-8	CASSLRGDSPLHF
TRBV11-2	CASSALEETQYF
TRBV5-1	CASWKTSGGEEQYF
TRBV7-2	CASSYSGGGYEQYF
TRBV3-1	CASSQETGGAGVALGTQYF
TRBV30	CAWSVPPREQFF